This section outlines one TCR beta chain sequence together with its context. What it recognizes is unknown. The timepoints at which blood was sampled were baseline, cycle 4 day 1, and cycle 7 day 1. The assay was immunoSEQ multiplex PCR, and TCRdb's table has in-frame clones only and misses some. The sample contains over 70,000 clones, roughly 91% of which appear only once. The data stem from a study of OX40 agonist ivuxolimab in advanced cancers. The study's findings and limits: Also showing low normalized T-cell clonal expansion were some of the nonresponders. Clonal expansion by week 6 occurred in CD4+ and CD8+ blood T cells (at 0.1 to 3.0 mg/kg). On average, CD8+ T cells had more expanded clones than CD4+.

The CDR3 totals 14 residues. The V gene's germline CDR1 is SGHNT and CDR2 YENEEA. The V and J ends lost 0 bases and 4 bases, in that order; junction bases with no gene match: 2. This material consisted of CD4+ or CD8+ T cells sorted from blood, taken in a trial of the OX40 agonist ivuxolimab. The sequence came from an adult with an advanced solid tumor such as melanoma, head and neck, liver or kidney cancer. The rearrangement joins TRBV11-3 to TRBJ2-5, with 7 positions matching TRBD1. The CDR3 coding sequence is TGTGCCAGCAGCTTAGAAGGGGGCACAGAGACCCAGTACTTC. Amino acids: CASSLEGGTETQYF. The full variable domain, rest sourced from reference TRBV11-3 and TRBJ2-5, is EAGVVQSPRYKIIEKKQPVAFWCNPISGHNTLYWYLQNLGQGPELLIRYENEEAVDDSQLPKDRFSAERLKGVDSTLKIQPAELGDSAVYLCASSLEGGTETQYFGPGTRLLVL.